Each of the 9 T cell receptor beta chains below was sequenced from the same sample in a study of regulatory T cells in long-lasting Graves disease. The time point is: newly diagnosed GD, antithyroid drugs for less than 3 months. PBMC-extracted RNA yielded the TCR library. Both iRepertoire HTBI primers and Arm-PCR of CDR3 regions were used to build the TCR beta libraries. One entry per CDR3 protein, called by TCRdb with MiXCR from the multiplex PCR reads. Of 580,000 or so distinct CDR3 sequences listed, more than 15% are singletons. The sample also formed part of further work on T cells in Graves' hyperthyroidism and ophthalmopathy.

The sample was peripheral blood mononuclear cells (PBMCs), taken at new diagnosis, from a patient treated with antithyroid drugs. All receptors derive from a man in his late teens or twenties with Graves disease.

Worth noting for this clonotype: The germline gene is not matched at one end of the junction; a read error may be the cause. For the CDR3, the DNA is TGTGCCAGCAGCGTAGTAATCGGTAGTCCCTCGCCCGGGGGGCTGTTTTTT. This translates into CASSVVIGSPSPGGLFF. This chain connects TRBV9 to TRBJ2-2; D possibly corresponds to TRBD2 (6 bases). CDR3 length: 17 residues. CDR1 and CDR2 from the germline V gene are SGDLS and YYNGEE.

This clonotype was picked up many times. A read error may explain this, as a much larger clone is one base away. The chain has TRBV7-9 and TRBJ2-7; no clear D gene. V shed 4 bases and J shed 0 bases, with 4 bases lying between them. The CDR3 runs to 12 residues. Germline V gives CDR1 SEHNR, CDR2 FQNEAQ (reference sequence). CDR3 sequence reads: CASSSHSYEQYF. The DNA of the CDR3 is TGTGCCAGCAGCTCTCACTCCTACGAGCAGTACTTC.

This clonotype has at least ten counts. The chain joins TRBV6-2 or TRBV6-3 to TRBJ1-2; 10 positions match TRBD1. Per germline, CDR1 MNHEY and CDR2 SVGEGT. CDR3 length: 15 amino acids. V dropped 5 bases and J dropped 4; count of bases not matched to a gene: 7. As DNA, the CDR3 is TGTGCCAGCAGTCAGACAGGGGGCGCCGGCTATGGCTACACCTTC. Translating gives CASSQTGGAGYGYTF.

This clonotype was observed a single time. J is TRBJ2-3 and V is TRBV9; 7 nucleotides line up with TRBD2. J was trimmed by 3 bases and V by 4 bases; bases with no gene match: 17. This CDR3 region has 18 residues. From germline, CDR1 is SGDLS and CDR2 YYNGEE. Written as DNA, the CDR3 is TGTGCCAGCAGCCCCCTTCTTAGTCGGGGGAGGGATACAGATACGCAGTATTTT. This encodes CASSPLLSRGRDTDTQYF.

The gene calls are TRBV7-9 and TRBJ1-5; 7 bases align to TRBD1. This CDR3 contains 14 residues. Unmatched junction bases numbered 7, after V lost 5 bases and J lost 6 bases. Germline V gene data show CDR1 as SEHNR and CDR2 as FQNEAQ (reference sequence). The CDR3 is CASSPAGGGQPQHF. CDR3 bases: TGTGCCAGCAGCCCGGCAGGGGGGGGTCAGCCCCAGCATTTT.

This clonotype was counted once. The chain recombines TRBV6-6 with TRBJ2-7; D perhaps matches TRBD2 (6 bases). Looked up from germline, CDR1 is MNHNY and CDR2 is SVGAGI (reference sequence). This CDR3 is built from 16 residues. Trimming pared 0 bases from V and 6 bases from J, leaving 18 bases between. This CDR3 reads CASSYSDWAGRVEQYF. CDR3 sequence (DNA): TGTGCCAGCAGTTACTCGGACTGGGCGGGAAGGGTCGAGCAGTACTTC.

This clonotype was detected a few times. The chain joins TRBV3-1 to TRBJ2-2, with TRBD1 matching over 10 bases. After removal of 6 bases from V and 4 bases from J, the junction contained 8 bases not matched to a gene. The CDR3 spans 16 residues. Germline V lookup: CDR1 LGHDT, CDR2 YNNKEL (reference sequence). CDR3 region: CASRQRDRGGTGELFF. CDR3 DNA sequence: TGTGCCAGCAGACAACGGGACAGGGGTGGCACCGGGGAGCTGTTTTTT.

The chain employs TRBV6-5 and TRBJ2-3; D is perhaps TRBD1 or TRBD2 (6 bases each). Germline CDR1 MNHEY, CDR2 SVGAGI. V was clipped by 3 bases and J by 5 bases, with 18 bases between them. This CDR3 contains 16 residues. CDR3 residues: CASSYKGGGSVDTQYF. The CDR3 DNA reads as TGTGCCAGCAGTTATAAGGGGGGAGGTTCAGTAGATACGCAGTATTTT.

This clonotype has at least ten counts. This sequence joins TRBV29-1 and TRBJ1-1, with D possibly being TRBD1 (5 bases). Germline V gives CDR1 SQVTM, CDR2 ANQGSEA. Trimming took off 7 bases at V and 1 base at J, with 10 bases between the two ends. This CDR3 is 12 amino acids long. CDR3 coding DNA: TGCAGCGGGGGACGGAGGAACACTGAAGCTTTCTTT. Encoded protein: CSGGRRNTEAFF.